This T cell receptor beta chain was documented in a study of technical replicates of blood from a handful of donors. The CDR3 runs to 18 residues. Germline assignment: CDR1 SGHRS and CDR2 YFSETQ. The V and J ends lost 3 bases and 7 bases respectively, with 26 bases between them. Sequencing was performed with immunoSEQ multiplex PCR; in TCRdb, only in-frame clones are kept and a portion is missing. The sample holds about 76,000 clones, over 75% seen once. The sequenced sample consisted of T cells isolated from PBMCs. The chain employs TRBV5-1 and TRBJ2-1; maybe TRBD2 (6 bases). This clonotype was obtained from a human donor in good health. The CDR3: CASSSFATFRGRGNEQFF. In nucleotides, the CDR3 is TGCGCCAGCAGCTCCTTCGCTACTTTCCGCGGCCGGGGGAATGAGCAGTTCTTC.